The entry that follows covers one TCR beta chain sequence. The sample comes from a study of CD8 T cells in Susac syndrome. Study-wide context: The Susac syndrome patients were therapy-naive, on corticosteroids, or on intravenous immunoglobulin alone at blood draw.

There are 18 residues in the CDR3. Germline values: CDR1 LGHNA, CDR2 YNFKEQ. Trimming cost V 0 bases and J 1 base; bases outside gene matches: 6. Random hexamers were used to reverse transcribe 0.5 to 1 ug of RNA. TCRdb re-derived calls from the immunoSEQ multiplex PCR reads in MiXCR, one entry per CDR3 protein. Of 110,000 to 150,000 distinct CDR3 sequences detected, approximately 96% appear once; the ten largest clones hold about 0.08%. Sequencing of TCR beta was undertaken in CD8+ and CD4+ T cells derived from blood. Patients with Susac syndrome fulfilled recently defined diagnostic criteria for definite or probable disease. Isolation of CD8+ and CD4+ T cells was performed negatively, whereas enrichment of TEMRA cells was done by FACS.

Sequencing was done on a sample of CD4+ T cells from PBMCs. The J gene is TRBJ2-5, the V gene TRBV4-2; 12 bases line up with TRBD2. This clonotype was obtained from a human donor with Susac syndrome. The chain's CDR3 is CASSQDLGTSGSQETQYF. Here the CDR3 DNA reads TGTGCCAGCAGCCAAGATTTGGGGACTAGCGGGTCCCAAGAGACCCAGTACTTC.